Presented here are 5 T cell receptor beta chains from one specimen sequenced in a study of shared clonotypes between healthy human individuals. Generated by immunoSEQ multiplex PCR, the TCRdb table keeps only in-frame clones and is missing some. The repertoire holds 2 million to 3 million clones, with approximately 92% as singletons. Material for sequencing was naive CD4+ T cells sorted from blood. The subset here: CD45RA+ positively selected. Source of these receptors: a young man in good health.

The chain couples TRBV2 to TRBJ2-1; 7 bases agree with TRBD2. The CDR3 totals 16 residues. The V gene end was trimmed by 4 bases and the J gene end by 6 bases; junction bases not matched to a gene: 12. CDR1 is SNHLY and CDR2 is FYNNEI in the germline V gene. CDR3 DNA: TGTGCCAGCAGTGTCTCCCGGACTAGAGGTTCCAATGAGCAGTTCTTC. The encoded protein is CASSVSRTRGSNEQFF.

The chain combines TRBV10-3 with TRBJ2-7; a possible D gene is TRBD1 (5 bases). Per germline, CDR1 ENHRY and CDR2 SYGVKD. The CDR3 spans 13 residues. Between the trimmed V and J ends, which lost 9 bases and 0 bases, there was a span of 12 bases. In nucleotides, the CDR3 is TGTGCCATAAGGACACCGGACTCCTACGAGCAGTACTTC. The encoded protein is CAIRTPDSYEQYF.

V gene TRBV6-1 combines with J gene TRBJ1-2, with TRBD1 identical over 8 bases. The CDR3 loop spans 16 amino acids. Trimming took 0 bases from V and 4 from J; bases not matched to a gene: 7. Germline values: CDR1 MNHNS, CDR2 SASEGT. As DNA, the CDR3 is TGTGCCAGCAGTGAAGCGCATCAGGGGGCTAGCTATGGCTACACCTTC. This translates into CASSEAHQGASYGYTF.

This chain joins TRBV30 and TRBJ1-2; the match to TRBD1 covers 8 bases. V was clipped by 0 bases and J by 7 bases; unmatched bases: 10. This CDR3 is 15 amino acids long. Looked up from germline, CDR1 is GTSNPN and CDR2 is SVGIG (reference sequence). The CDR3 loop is CAWSVQGAVVSGYTF. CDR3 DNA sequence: TGTGCCTGGAGTGTTCAGGGGGCCGTGGTTTCTGGCTACACCTTC.

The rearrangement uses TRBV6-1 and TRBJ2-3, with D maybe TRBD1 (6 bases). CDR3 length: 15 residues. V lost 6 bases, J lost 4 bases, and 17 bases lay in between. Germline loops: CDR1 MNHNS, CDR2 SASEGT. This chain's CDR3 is CASRDNRDRADTQYF. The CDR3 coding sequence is TGTGCCAGCAGGGATAACAGGGATCGCGCAGATACGCAGTATTTT.